The T cell receptor beta chain under discussion was sequenced for a study of blood T cells in healthy people across ages. Findings and limits, study-wide: Because donor CMV status was unknown, expanded clonotype changes were possibly confounded. Observed TCR beta diversity showed a strong correlation with the percentage of naive T cells as measured by flow cytometry.

As regards this clonotype: The target antigen is unknown.

The second PCR ran roughly 7 to 11 cycles with a sample-barcoded 5' primer and J-beta primers. Every cDNA was tagged by a template-switch adaptor with 12 random nucleotides. TCRdb itself ran the 5' RACE reads through MiXCR, one entry per CDR3 protein. The table records hundreds of thousands of distinct CDR3 sequences, roughly two fifths of them present only once. Trimming left V 1 base short and J 3 bases short, with 19 bases between. CDR1 is LGHDT and CDR2 is YNNKEL in the germline V gene (reference sequence). The CDR3 loop spans 17 amino acids. This clonotype was obtained from a woman in her fifties or sixties in good health. V and J are TRBV3-1 and TRBJ2-7, with D maybe TRBD2 (5 bases). The sequencing sample was made of blood. CDR3 sequence: CASSQAISRTRLYEQYF. The CDR3 DNA reads TGTGCCAGCAGCCAAGCAATAAGTCGGACTCGCCTCTACGAGCAGTACTTC.